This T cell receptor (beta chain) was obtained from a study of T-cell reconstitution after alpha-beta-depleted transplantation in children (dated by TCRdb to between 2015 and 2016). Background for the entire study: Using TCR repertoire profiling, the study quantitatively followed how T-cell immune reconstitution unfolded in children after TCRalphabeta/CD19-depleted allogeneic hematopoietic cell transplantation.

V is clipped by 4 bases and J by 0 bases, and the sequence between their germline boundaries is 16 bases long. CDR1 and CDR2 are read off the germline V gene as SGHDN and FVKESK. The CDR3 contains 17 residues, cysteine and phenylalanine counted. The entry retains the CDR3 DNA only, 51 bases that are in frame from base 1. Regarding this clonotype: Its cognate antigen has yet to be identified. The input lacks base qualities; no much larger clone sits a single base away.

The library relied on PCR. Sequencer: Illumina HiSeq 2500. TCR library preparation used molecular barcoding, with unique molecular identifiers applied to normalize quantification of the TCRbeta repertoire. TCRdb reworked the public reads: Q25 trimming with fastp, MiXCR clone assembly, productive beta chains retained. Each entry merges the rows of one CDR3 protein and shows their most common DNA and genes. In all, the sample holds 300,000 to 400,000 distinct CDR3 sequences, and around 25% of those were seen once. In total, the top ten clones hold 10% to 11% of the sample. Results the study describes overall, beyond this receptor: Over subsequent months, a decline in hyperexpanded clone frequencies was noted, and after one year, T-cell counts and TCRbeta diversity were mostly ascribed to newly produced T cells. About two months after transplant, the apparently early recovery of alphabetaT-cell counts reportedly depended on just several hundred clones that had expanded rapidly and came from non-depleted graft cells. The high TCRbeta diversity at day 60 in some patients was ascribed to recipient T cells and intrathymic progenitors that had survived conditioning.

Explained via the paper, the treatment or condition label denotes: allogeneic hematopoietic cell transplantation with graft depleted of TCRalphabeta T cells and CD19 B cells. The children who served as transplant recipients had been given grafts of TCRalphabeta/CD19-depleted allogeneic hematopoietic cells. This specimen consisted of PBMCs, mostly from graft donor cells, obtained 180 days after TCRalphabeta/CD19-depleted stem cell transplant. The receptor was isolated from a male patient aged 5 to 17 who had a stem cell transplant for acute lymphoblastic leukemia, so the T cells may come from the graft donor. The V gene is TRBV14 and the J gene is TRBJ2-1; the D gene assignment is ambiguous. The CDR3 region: CASSPQNSIASYNEQFF. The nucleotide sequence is TGTGCCAGCAGCCCCCAAAATAGCATCGCCTCCTACAATGAGCAGTTCTTC.